Presented here are 27 T cell receptor beta chains from one specimen sequenced in a study of blood T cell repertoires in COVID-19. The repertoire was sequenced with immunoSEQ multiplex PCR; TCRdb's copy has only in-frame clones and lacks some. The data show about 250,000 clones, approximately 88% seen once. Material for sequencing was peripheral blood. These TCRs come from a young woman with acute or convalescent COVID-19.

The CDR3 DNA follows: TGTGCCAGCAGTGTGCCTCCGGGACAGGGGTTGAGCTCCTATAATTCACCCCTCCACTTT. Amino acid sequence: CASSVPPGQGLSSYNSPLHF. The chain uses TRBV6-4 and TRBJ1-6; 10 bases map to TRBD1. CDR1 is MRHNA and CDR2 is SNTAGT in the germline V gene. The CDR3 has 20 amino acids. V lost 4 bases and J lost 0; bases outside the gene matches: 12.

The chain joins TRBV9 to TRBJ2-7, with TRBD2 matching 10 bases. The germline gives CDR1 SGDLS, CDR2 YYNGEE. After removal of 0 bases from V and 6 bases from J, the junction contained 3 bases not matched to a gene. This CDR3 is 14 amino acids long. Written as DNA, the CDR3 is TGTGCCAGCAGCGTAGATCCTAGCGGGGGCGAGCAGTACTTC. As protein: CASSVDPSGGEQYF.

This clone was observed once. The chain uses TRBV5-6 and TRBJ2-2; weak D call: TRBD2 (5 bases). Per germline, CDR1 SGHDT and CDR2 YYEEEE. The CDR3 sequence is 11 residues long. V gave up 4 bases and J gave up 13 bases, with 11 bases separating them. The CDR3 protein is CASSRLGGLFF. The DNA of the CDR3 is TGTGCCAGCAGCCGACTCGGAGGGCTGTTTTTT. The variable domain in full, with the rest retrieved from reference TRBV5-6 and TRBJ2-2, is DAGVTQSPTHLIKTRGQQVTLRCSPKSGHDTVSWYQQALGQGPQFIFQYYEEEERQRGNFPDRFSGHQFPNYSSELNVNALLLGDSALYLCASSRLGGLFFGEGSRLTVL.

The chain combines TRBV19 with TRBJ2-1; the D gene is possibly TRBD1 (6 bases). The germline CDR1 and CDR2 sequences are LNHDA and SQIVND (reference sequence). The CDR3 contains 14 residues. Deletions cut 3 bases from V and 7 bases from J, with 13 bases between. CDR3 amino acids: CASSMPQGWNEQFF. The DNA for the CDR3 is TGTGCCAGTAGTATGCCTCAGGGGTGGAATGAGCAGTTCTTC. The full variable domain, completed using reference TRBV19 and TRBJ2-1, is DGGITQSPKYLFRKEGQNVTLSCEQNLNHDAMYWYRQDPGQGLRLIYYSQIVNDFQKGDIAEGYSVSREKKESFPLTVTSAQKNPTAFYLCASSMPQGWNEQFFGPGTRLTVL.

The CDR3 DNA reads TGTGCCTGGGACAGGCGAGTATCAGAGCAGTACTTC. Its protein product is CAWDRRVSEQYF. This sequence joins TRBV30 and TRBJ2-7, with TRBD1 as a possible D gene (6 bases). Per germline, CDR1 GTSNPN and CDR2 SVGIG (reference sequence). Trimming stripped 5 bases from V and 7 bases from J, with 15 bases between. The CDR3 is 12 amino acids. The full variable domain, with the rest looked up from reference TRBV30 and TRBJ2-7, is SQTIHQWPATLVQPVGSPLSLECTVEGTSNPNLYWYRQAAGRGLQLLFYSVGIGQISSEVPQNLSASRPQDRQFILSSKKLLLSDSGFYLCAWDRRVSEQYFGPGTRLTVT.

This rearrangement joins TRBV7-2 to TRBJ1-1, with TRBD1 identical over 7 bases. Trimming took 5 bases from V and 0 from J; bases not matched to a gene: 15. The CDR3 extends over 18 amino acids. The germline gives CDR1 SGHTA, CDR2 FQGNSA. As DNA, the CDR3 is TGTGCCAGCAGCCCACGACAGACCGGGACAGAGATGAACACTGAAGCTTTCTTT. As protein: CASSPRQTGTEMNTEAFF. Full variable domain (outside the CDR3, taken from reference TRBV7-2 and TRBJ1-1): GAGVSQSPSNKVTEKGKDVELRCDPISGHTALYWYRQSLGQGLEFLIYFQGNSAPDKSGLPSDRFSAERTGGSVSTLTIQRTQQEDSAVYLCASSPRQTGTEMNTEAFFGQGTRLTVV.

V is TRBV12-5 and J is TRBJ2-3; maybe TRBD2 (6 bases). The germline CDR1 and CDR2 sequences are LGHNT and FRNRAP. The V end was cut by 3 bases, the J end by 2 bases, with 15 bases between. The CDR3 loop spans 16 amino acids. The CDR3 DNA is TGTGCTAGTGGTTTCGTAATCGGGACTGACACAGATACGCAGTATTTT. Its protein product is CASGFVIGTDTDTQYF.

This rearrangement joins TRBV29-1 to TRBJ2-7; D perhaps matches TRBD2 (5 bases). The germline V and J ends were trimmed by 5 bases and 3 bases, with 11 bases remaining between them. Germline V CDR1 and CDR2: SQVTM, ANQGSEA. The CDR3 totals 12 residues. The CDR3 protein is CSVRGNGYEQYF. In DNA, the CDR3 is TGCAGCGTTAGAGGGAATGGCTACGAGCAGTACTTC.

The V and J genes are TRBV19 and TRBJ2-4; TRBD1 might be the D (5 bases). Germline assignment: CDR1 LNHDA and CDR2 SQIVND (reference sequence). The CDR3 runs 14 residues. Trimming left V 6 bases short and J 3 bases short, with 12 bases between. The CDR3 sequence is CASRTQGIKNIQYF. CDR3 sequence (DNA): TGTGCCAGTAGGACCCAGGGTATCAAAAACATTCAGTACTTC.

This sequence joins TRBV7-9 and TRBJ2-1; the match to TRBD1 covers 9 bases. Trimming removed 5 bases from V and 4 bases from J; junction bases left unmatched: 6. This CDR3 has 15 residues. CDR1 SEHNR and CDR2 FQNEAQ come from the germline V gene (reference sequence). DNA of the CDR3: TGTGCCAGCAGCCTAGGGACAGGGCCATACAATGAGCAGTTCTTC. Protein product: CASSLGTGPYNEQFF.

The V gene is TRBV19, the J gene TRBJ2-1; 10 bases are a match to TRBD2. V lost 6 bases, J lost 15 bases, and 11 bases stayed unmatched. CDR1 is LNHDA, CDR2 SQIVND, per germline (reference sequence). The CDR3 has 13 residues. CDR3 residues: CASSATSGDLGFF. In DNA form, the CDR3 reads TGTGCCAGTAGCGCTACTAGCGGGGATTTGGGGTTCTTC.

The CDR3, as DNA: TGTGCCAGCAGCAAAAGGGGCAGGGACAAAAACTATGGCTACACCTTC. This encodes CASSKRGRDKNYGYTF. This rearrangement joins TRBV21-1 to TRBJ1-2; no check of the table's D call, TRBD1, against the DNA was made. TRBV21-1 is recorded as a pseudogene. The CDR3 has 16 amino acids.

The chain employs TRBV6-2 or TRBV6-3 and TRBJ2-1; 7 bases fit TRBD2. This CDR3 region has 14 residues. Losses at the gene ends were 4 bases for V and 3 bases for J; bases not matched to a gene: 3. The germline CDR1 and CDR2 sequences are MNHEY and SVGEGT. The DNA of the CDR3 is TGTGCCAGCAGTTTCGGGAGGATCTACAATGAGCAGTTCTTC. This encodes CASSFGRIYNEQFF.

Concerning this clone itself: A read error may be the cause here, since a much bigger clone is one base away. This chain uses TRBV5-4 with TRBJ2-2, with TRBD2 matching over 14 bases. CDR1 SGHNT and CDR2 YYREEE come from the germline V gene (reference sequence). CDR3 length equals 16 residues. V shed 4 bases and J 4 bases; nucleotides not matched to a gene: 3. CDR3 in amino acids: CASSAGLAGATGELFF. CDR3 in DNA: TGTGCCAGCAGCGCGGGACTAGCGGGAGCCACCGGGGAGCTGTTTTTT.

The chain recombines TRBV13 with TRBJ2-1; 8 nucleotides line up with TRBD2. The CDR3 is 19 amino acids. J lost 1 base, V lost 5 bases, and 16 bases had no gene match. Germline lookup yields CDR1 PRHDT and CDR2 FYEKMQ (reference sequence). The CDR3, as DNA: TGTGCCAGCAGCGCCGGGACTAGTGATTGGTCGGTTTCCTACAATGAGCAGTTCTTC. It specifies CASSAGTSDWSVSYNEQFF.

The V and J genes are TRBV6-5 and TRBJ1-1; the match to TRBD1 covers 7 bases. Germline trimming cut 6 bases from V and 8 bases from J; bases unmatched to any gene: 15. Germline CDR1 MNHEY, CDR2 SVGAGI. The CDR3 has 15 amino acids. This CDR3 reads CASRGWDRSTTEAFF. DNA of the CDR3: TGTGCCAGCAGGGGTTGGGACAGAAGTACCACGGAAGCTTTCTTT.

The chain carries TRBV4-2 and TRBJ2-7; 11 bases match TRBD2. The junction had 3 bases not matched to a gene; V was cut back by 2 bases and J by 0 bases. Germline CDR1 and CDR2: LGHNA and YNFKEQ. CDR3 length: 16 residues. As DNA, the CDR3 is TGTGCCAGCAGCCAACAAACTAGCGGGAGCTCCTACGAGCAGTACTTC. Its translation: CASSQQTSGSSYEQYF.

This clone came up once. The rearrangement links TRBV5-4 to TRBJ1-4, with D perhaps TRBD1 (5 bases). Germline CDR1 and CDR2: SGHNT and YYREEE (reference sequence). The CDR3 length is 15 residues. Trimming pared 0 bases from V and 0 bases from J, leaving 6 bases between. CDR3 protein: CASSLGTSTNEKLFF. The CDR3 region has the DNA TGTGCCAGCAGCTTGGGGACATCAACTAATGAAAAACTGTTTTTT. The full variable domain, in which reference TRBV5-4 and TRBJ1-4 provide the parts outside the CDR3, is ETGVTQSPTHLIKTRGQQVTLRCSSQSGHNTVSWYQQALGQGPQFIFQYYREEENGRGNFPPRFSGLQFPNYSSELNVNALELDDSALYLCASSLGTSTNEKLFFGSGTQLSVL.

The chain uses TRBV6-5 and TRBJ1-2, with 9 nucleotides matching TRBD1. V gave up 6 bases and J gave up 4 bases; unmatched junction bases: 9. This CDR3 spans 15 amino acids. Germline-derived CDR1 and CDR2 are MNHEY and SVGAGI. The CDR3 nucleotides are TGTGCCAGCAGCTCCTACAGGGGGCGCGTCTATGGCTACACCTTC. Protein: CASSSYRGRVYGYTF.

The rearrangement uses TRBV11-2 and TRBJ2-1, with TRBD2 matching 9 bases. The CDR3 consists of 15 residues. Germline assignment: CDR1 SGHAT and CDR2 FQNNGV. The V segment lost 6 bases and the J segment 4 bases; nucleotides outside the gene matches: 7. The CDR3 here is CASSSTSGPYNEQFF. The CDR3, as DNA: TGTGCCAGCAGTTCCACTAGCGGGCCGTACAATGAGCAGTTCTTC.

V is TRBV19 and J is TRBJ1-5, with D maybe TRBD1 (6 bases). Between the trimmed V and J ends, which lost 4 bases and 6 bases, there was a span of 22 bases. CDR3 length: 17 amino acids. Germline V CDR1 and CDR2: LNHDA, SQIVND (reference sequence). CDR3: CASSSPPFRGAGQPQHF. For the CDR3, the DNA is TGTGCCAGTAGTAGCCCCCCGTTCAGGGGCGCAGGTCAGCCCCAGCATTTT.

V and J are TRBV27 and TRBJ1-1, with 9 bases matching TRBD1. J gave up 5 bases and V 6 bases, and 4 bases lay outside the gene matches. Germline V lookup: CDR1 MNHEY, CDR2 SMNVEV (reference sequence). The CDR3 loop spans 13 amino acids. This chain's CDR3 is CASSWTGETEAFF. The CDR3 region has the DNA TGTGCCAGCAGCTGGACAGGGGAGACTGAAGCTTTCTTT.

This clone came up once. The chain carries TRBV9 and TRBJ2-2, with D maybe TRBD1 (6 bases). The CDR3 spans 16 residues. Trimming left V 0 bases short and J 0 bases short, with 9 bases between. Germline V gene lookup returns CDR1 SGDLS and CDR2 YYNGEE. CDR3 coding DNA: TGTGCCAGCAGCGTAGATGACAGGCCGAACACCGGGGAGCTGTTTTTT. It specifies CASSVDDRPNTGELFF.

The V call is TRBV5-6, the J call TRBJ2-6, with 8 bases fitting TRBD1. The ends lost 4 bases at V and 0 bases at J; junction bases unmatched: 9. The CDR3 runs 18 residues. Germline V gene lookup returns CDR1 SGHDT and CDR2 YYEEEE. The CDR3: CASSPGQDRFSGANVLTF. The CDR3 coding sequence is TGTGCCAGCAGCCCGGGACAGGATCGTTTCTCTGGGGCCAACGTCCTGACTTTC.

J is TRBJ2-7 and V is TRBV2; 7 bases line up with TRBD2. CDR3 length: 13 residues. The V and J ends lost 7 bases and 6 bases, in that order; junction bases with no gene match: 9. Germline CDR1 reads SNHLY; CDR2 reads FYNNEI. In DNA form, the CDR3 reads TGTGCCAGCACTCGCGGGAGCAATGTCGAGCAGTACTTC. Translating gives CASTRGSNVEQYF.

V is TRBV6-5 and J is TRBJ2-3; 9 bases are shared with TRBD1. The ends lost 4 bases at V and 4 bases at J; junction bases unmatched: 9. This CDR3 has 16 amino acids. In germline, CDR1 is MNHEY, CDR2 SVGAGI. CDR3 protein: CASSSPGQGIADTQYF. DNA of the CDR3: TGTGCCAGCAGTTCCCCGGGACAGGGAATCGCAGATACGCAGTATTTT.

J is TRBJ2-1 and V is TRBV20-1, with TRBD2 as a possible D gene (5 bases). The CDR3 is 11 amino acids. Germline CDR1 DFQATT, CDR2 SNEGSKA (reference sequence). V was trimmed by 7 bases and J by 9 bases, leaving 13 bases between them. The CDR3 sequence is CSVKSGLEQFF. Written as DNA, the CDR3 is TGCAGTGTTAAAAGCGGCCTTGAGCAGTTCTTC.